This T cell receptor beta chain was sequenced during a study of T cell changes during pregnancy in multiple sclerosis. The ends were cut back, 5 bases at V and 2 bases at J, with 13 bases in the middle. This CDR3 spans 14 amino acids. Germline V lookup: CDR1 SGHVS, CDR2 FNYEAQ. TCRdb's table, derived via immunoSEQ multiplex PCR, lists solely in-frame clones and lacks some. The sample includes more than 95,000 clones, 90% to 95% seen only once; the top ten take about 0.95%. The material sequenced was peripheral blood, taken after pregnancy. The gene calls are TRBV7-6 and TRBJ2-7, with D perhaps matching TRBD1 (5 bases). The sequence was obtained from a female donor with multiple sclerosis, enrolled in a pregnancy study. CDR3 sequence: CASSPLGPPYEQYF. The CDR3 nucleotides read TGTGCCAGCAGCCCCCTGGGGCCTCCCTACGAGCAGTACTTC.